These T cell receptor beta chains were read from a single sample in a study of T cell changes during pregnancy in multiple sclerosis. Some clones are missing from TCRdb's copy, which holds only in-frame ones; the method was immunoSEQ multiplex PCR. The sample includes roughly 62,000 clones, roughly nine tenths seen only once; the top ten take 2% to 3%. This sample comprised peripheral blood, obtained in the first trimester of pregnancy. The receptors originated from a female donor with multiple sclerosis, enrolled in a pregnancy study. Each CDR3 is given with its conserved first and last residue. The D gene is left open where the match is weak. Where a row states a size, it is once, few, many or the class of an expanded clone; other rows omit it.

d_call: TRBD1
clone_size: .
v_call: TRBV18
j_call: TRBJ2-7
cdr3_nt: TGTGCCAGCTCACCAGGGACAGGGTCAACCTACGAGCAGTACTTC
cdr3_aa: CASSPGTGSTYEQYF

d_call: TRBD1
clone_size: .
v_call: TRBV2
j_call: TRBJ1-1
cdr3_nt: TGTGCCAGCAGTGAACCGGGACAGGGACCTAGGAGGGGAGCTTTCTTT
cdr3_aa: CASSEPGQGPRRGAFF

d_call: .
clone_size: few
v_call: TRBV7-8
j_call: TRBJ2-7
cdr3_nt: TGTGCCAGCAGCCCTACAATCAGGGGCTACGAGCAGTACTTC
cdr3_aa: CASSPTIRGYEQYF

d_call: .
clone_size: .
v_call: TRBV6-1
j_call: TRBJ1-4
cdr3_nt: TGTGCCAGCAGTGCCCTTTTTTCGAGTACTAATGAAAAACTGTTTTTT
cdr3_aa: CASSALFSSTNEKLFF

d_call: .
clone_size: few
v_call: TRBV10-3
j_call: TRBJ2-7
cdr3_nt: TGTGCCATCAGTGACGGACAAACCTACGAGCAGTACTTC
cdr3_aa: CAISDGQTYEQYF

d_call: TRBD1
clone_size: .
v_call: TRBV6-6
j_call: TRBJ1-1
cdr3_nt: TGTGCCACAACAGGGGGAGGTACTGAAGCTTTCTTT
cdr3_aa: CATTGGGTEAFF

d_call: TRBD1
clone_size: .
v_call: TRBV2
j_call: TRBJ2-2
cdr3_nt: TGTGCCAGCAGGAGACAGGGATCTAACACCGGGGAGCTGTTTTTT
cdr3_aa: CASRRQGSNTGELFF

d_call: .
clone_size: .
v_call: TRBV13
j_call: TRBJ2-3
cdr3_nt: TGTGCCAGCAGCCTCCAGCGGGATACGCAGTATTTT
cdr3_aa: CASSLQRDTQYF

d_call: .
clone_size: medium-sized
v_call: TRBV6-4
j_call: TRBJ2-2
cdr3_nt: TGTGCCAGCAGCCCTGAGGGACTCAACACCGGGGAGCTGTTTTTT
cdr3_aa: CASSPEGLNTGELFF

d_call: .
clone_size: .
v_call: TRBV19
j_call: TRBJ1-5
cdr3_nt: TGTGCCAACACCATAACAGTTTATAGCAATCAGCCCCAGCATTTT
cdr3_aa: CANTITVYSNQPQHF

d_call: TRBD2
clone_size: .
v_call: TRBV7-3
j_call: TRBJ2-1
cdr3_nt: TGTGCCAGCAGCTTAAATTGGGGGGGGAATGAGCAGTTCTTC
cdr3_aa: CASSLNWGGNEQFF

d_call: .
clone_size: .
v_call: TRBV30
j_call: TRBJ2-1
cdr3_nt: TGTGCCTGGAGTGTAAAGGGGCTCAATGAGCAGTTCTTC
cdr3_aa: CAWSVKGLNEQFF

d_call: .
clone_size: .
v_call: TRBV7-8
j_call: TRBJ1-1
cdr3_nt: TGTGCCAGCAGCCCGCGTACTGAAGCTTTCTTT
cdr3_aa: CASSPRTEAFF

d_call: .
clone_size: .
v_call: TRBV19
j_call: TRBJ2-2
cdr3_nt: TGTGCCAGTAGTAACGTTGTCGGGACCGGGGAGCTGTTTTTT
cdr3_aa: CASSNVVGTGELFF

d_call: TRBD1
clone_size: .
v_call: TRBV5-8
j_call: TRBJ1-3
cdr3_nt: TGTGCCAGCAGCGGACTGGCCGGGACAGGGGGACCAGCTGGAAACACCATATATTTT
cdr3_aa: CASSGLAGTGGPAGNTIYF

d_call: TRBD2
clone_size: .
v_call: TRBV7-2
j_call: TRBJ2-5
cdr3_nt: TGTGCCAGCAGCTTAGCCCGCACTAGCGGGGAGACCCAGTACTTC
cdr3_aa: CASSLARTSGETQYF

d_call: TRBD1
clone_size: .
v_call: TRBV2
j_call: TRBJ2-3
cdr3_nt: TGTGCCAGCAGGGACGACAGGGAAAGCACAGATACGCAGTATTTT
cdr3_aa: CASRDDRESTDTQYF

d_call: .
clone_size: once
v_call: TRBV11-2
j_call: TRBJ1-1
cdr3_nt: TGTGCCAGCAGCTTAGAGCGGGACGGACCTCCGAAAGCTTTCTTT
cdr3_aa: CASSLERDGPPKAFF

d_call: TRBD1
clone_size: few
v_call: TRBV9
j_call: TRBJ1-1
cdr3_nt: TGTGCCAGCAGCGTGGACAGGGGCACTGAAGCTTTCTTT
cdr3_aa: CASSVDRGTEAFF

d_call: .
clone_size: .
v_call: TRBV14
j_call: TRBJ1-3
cdr3_nt: TGTGCCAGCAGCCAAGATTTCAGTTCCAGGCTAAACCTCTCTGGAAACACCATATATTTT
cdr3_aa: CASSQDFSSRLNLSGNTIYF

d_call: .
clone_size: few
v_call: TRBV5-6
j_call: TRBJ2-5
cdr3_nt: TGTGCCAGCAGCCCCCTAGCGACTCAAGAGACCCAGTACTTC
cdr3_aa: CASSPLATQETQYF

d_call: .
clone_size: .
v_call: TRBV29-1
j_call: TRBJ1-5
cdr3_nt: TGCAGCGTTGGGGCAGGGGCGAGCAATCAGCCCCAGCATTTT
cdr3_aa: CSVGAGASNQPQHF

d_call: TRBD1
clone_size: few
v_call: TRBV7-9
j_call: TRBJ1-1
cdr3_nt: TGTGCCAGCAGCTTACCAGGACAGGGAATGAACACTGAAGCTTTCTTT
cdr3_aa: CASSLPGQGMNTEAFF

d_call: TRBD1
clone_size: .
v_call: TRBV5-1
j_call: TRBJ2-7
cdr3_nt: TGCGCCAGCAGCTATTTGACAGGGGGCCCCTACGAGCAGTACTTC
cdr3_aa: CASSYLTGGPYEQYF

d_call: .
clone_size: once
v_call: TRBV18
j_call: TRBJ2-1
cdr3_nt: TGTGCCAGCTCACCACCGGCTAGCCTGACGCACAATGAGCAGTTCTTC
cdr3_aa: CASSPPASLTHNEQFF

d_call: .
clone_size: .
v_call: TRBV6-6
j_call: TRBJ1-1
cdr3_nt: TGTGCCAGCACTCTGGAGGGGACTGAAGCTTTCTTT
cdr3_aa: CASTLEGTEAFF

d_call: .
clone_size: .
v_call: TRBV19
j_call: TRBJ1-1
cdr3_nt: TGTGCCAGTAGTATTCAGGCCGTCACTGAAGCTTTCTTT
cdr3_aa: CASSIQAVTEAFF

d_call: TRBD1
clone_size: .
v_call: TRBV18
j_call: TRBJ2-3
cdr3_nt: TGTGCCAGCTCACCCCGGACAGGGGGCTCGAGCACAGATACGCAGTATTTT
cdr3_aa: CASSPRTGGSSTDTQYF

d_call: TRBD2
clone_size: .
v_call: TRBV7-8
j_call: TRBJ2-5
cdr3_nt: TGTGCCAGCAGAACACCCTGGACTAGCGGGAGAGAGACCCAGTACTTC
cdr3_aa: CASRTPWTSGRETQYF

d_call: TRBD2
clone_size: .
v_call: TRBV11-2
j_call: TRBJ2-3
cdr3_nt: TGTGCCAGCAGCTTAGATCGGGGGACTAGCGGACTCTATACGCAGTATTTT
cdr3_aa: CASSLDRGTSGLYTQYF

d_call: .
clone_size: .
v_call: TRBV11-1
j_call: TRBJ1-2
cdr3_nt: TGTGCCAGCAGCTTAGACTATAACTATGGCTACACCTTC
cdr3_aa: CASSLDYNYGYTF

d_call: .
clone_size: many
v_call: TRBV6-5
j_call: TRBJ2-7
cdr3_nt: TGTGCCAGCAGTTACTCGACTTACGGCTCCTACGAGCAGTACTTC
cdr3_aa: CASSYSTYGSYEQYF

d_call: .
clone_size: .
v_call: TRBV30
j_call: TRBJ2-7
cdr3_nt: TGTGCCTGGAGCCCCGGGGGATACGAGCAGTACTTC
cdr3_aa: CAWSPGGYEQYF

d_call: .
clone_size: .
v_call: TRBV19
j_call: TRBJ2-7
cdr3_nt: TGTGCCAGTAGTGTGAGGGTGGGCATCTCCTACGAGCAGTACTTC
cdr3_aa: CASSVRVGISYEQYF

d_call: .
clone_size: .
v_call: TRBV18
j_call: TRBJ2-1
cdr3_nt: TGTGCCAGCTCACCGAGTCAGGGAAGCTACAATGAGCAGTTCTTC
cdr3_aa: CASSPSQGSYNEQFF

d_call: TRBD1
clone_size: .
v_call: TRBV7-9
j_call: TRBJ2-5
cdr3_nt: TGTGCCAGCACTTTGGGGACAGAAGAGACCCAGTACTTC
cdr3_aa: CASTLGTEETQYF

d_call: TRBD1
clone_size: once
v_call: TRBV5-8
j_call: TRBJ2-7
cdr3_nt: TGTGCCAGCAGCCCGGACGGGACAGGAATGTACTACGAGCAGTACTTC
cdr3_aa: CASSPDGTGMYYEQYF

d_call: .
clone_size: .
v_call: TRBV5-1
j_call: TRBJ1-4
cdr3_nt: TGCGCCAGCAGCTTGGTCCAGGGGAGAGGGGAAAAACTGTTTTTT
cdr3_aa: CASSLVQGRGEKLFF

d_call: TRBD1
clone_size: .
v_call: TRBV4-3
j_call: TRBJ2-7
cdr3_nt: TGCGCCAGCAGCCCAAGAGGAGAATCCGGGACAGGGGACGAGCAGTACTTC
cdr3_aa: CASSPRGESGTGDEQYF

d_call: .
clone_size: .
v_call: TRBV10-3
j_call: TRBJ1-4
cdr3_nt: TGTGCCATCACCCAGGCAACTAATGAAAAACTGTTTTTT
cdr3_aa: CAITQATNEKLFF

d_call: TRBD1
clone_size: .
v_call: TRBV30
j_call: TRBJ2-1
cdr3_nt: TGTGCCTGGAGTCCAGGGGGCAATGAGCAGTTCTTC
cdr3_aa: CAWSPGGNEQFF

d_call: TRBD1
clone_size: .
v_call: TRBV7-3
j_call: TRBJ1-2
cdr3_nt: TGTGCCAGCAGCTTAACTGGGACAGACGGGGGCTATGGCTACACCTTC
cdr3_aa: CASSLTGTDGGYGYTF

d_call: TRBD1
clone_size: .
v_call: TRBV27
j_call: TRBJ1-1
cdr3_nt: TGTGCCAGCAGTTTTACAGGGGGTGAAGCTTTCTTT
cdr3_aa: CASSFTGGEAFF

d_call: .
clone_size: .
v_call: TRBV5-1
j_call: TRBJ2-1
cdr3_nt: TGCGCCAGCAGCACCACTAGGAAGGACAATGAGCAGTTCTTC
cdr3_aa: CASSTTRKDNEQFF